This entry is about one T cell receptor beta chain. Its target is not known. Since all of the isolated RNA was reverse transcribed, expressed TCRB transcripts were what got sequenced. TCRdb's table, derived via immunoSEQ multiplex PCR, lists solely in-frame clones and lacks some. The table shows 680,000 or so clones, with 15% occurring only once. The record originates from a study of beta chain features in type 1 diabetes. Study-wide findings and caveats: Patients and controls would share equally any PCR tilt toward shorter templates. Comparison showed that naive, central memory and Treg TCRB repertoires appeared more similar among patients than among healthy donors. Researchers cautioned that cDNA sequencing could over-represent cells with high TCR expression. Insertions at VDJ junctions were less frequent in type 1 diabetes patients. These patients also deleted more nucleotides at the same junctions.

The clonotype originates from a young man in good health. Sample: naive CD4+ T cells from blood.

CDR3 sequence (DNA): TGTGCCAGCATTGGAGGACTAGCCCGAGGGGTGAACATTCAGTACTTC. Translating gives CASIGGLARGVNIQYF. This sequence joins TRBV2 and TRBJ2-4, with 8 bases that match TRBD2. V lost 7 bases to trimming and J lost 7 bases; unmatched junction nucleotides: 15. In germline, CDR1 is SNHLY, CDR2 FYNNEI. This CDR3 comprises 16 residues.